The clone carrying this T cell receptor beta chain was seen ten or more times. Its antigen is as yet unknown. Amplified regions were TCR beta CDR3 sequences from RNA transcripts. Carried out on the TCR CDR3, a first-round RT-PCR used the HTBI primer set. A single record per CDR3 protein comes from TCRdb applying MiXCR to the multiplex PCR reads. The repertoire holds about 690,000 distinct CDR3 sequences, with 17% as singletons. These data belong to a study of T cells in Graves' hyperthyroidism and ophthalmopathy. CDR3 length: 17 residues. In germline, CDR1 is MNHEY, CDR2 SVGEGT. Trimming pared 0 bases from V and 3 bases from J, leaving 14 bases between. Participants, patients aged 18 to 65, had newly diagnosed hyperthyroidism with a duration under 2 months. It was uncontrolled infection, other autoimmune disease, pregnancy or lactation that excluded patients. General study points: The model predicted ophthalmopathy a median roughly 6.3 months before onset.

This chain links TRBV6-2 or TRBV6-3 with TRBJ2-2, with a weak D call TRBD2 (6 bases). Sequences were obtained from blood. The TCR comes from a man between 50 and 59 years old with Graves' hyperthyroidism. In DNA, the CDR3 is TGTGCCAGCAGTTACTCGAATGGGCGGGACGACACCGGGGAGCTGTTTTTT. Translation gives CASSYSNGRDDTGELFF.